The rows below give T cell receptor beta chains drawn from one sample of a study of control samples from healthy donors and cancer patients. This table comes from immunoSEQ multiplex PCR, and its TCRdb copy is limited to in-frame clones, with some not included. The sample lists about 39,000 clones, more than 70% occurring once. Sequencing was performed on PBMCs. The receptors here all came from a woman aged 55 to 70 with lung cancer. Both conserved end residues are part of each CDR3. The D gene is left open where the match is weak. The size field is filled for only some rows; it gives once, few, many or a size class.

TRBD1	TRBJ1-2	medium-sized	TRBV3-1/TRBV3-2	TGTGCCAGCAGCCCCCAAGGTGGACAGGGCTATGGCTACACCTTC	CASSPQGGQGYGYTF
TRBD1	TRBJ2-1	-	TRBV5-1	TGCGCCAGCAGCTTGGCCGGACAGGGGGCTGATGAGCAGTTCTTC	CASSLAGQGADEQFF
-	TRBJ2-3	-	TRBV24-1	TGTGCCACCGAAGGGGCTAGCACAGATACGCAGTATTTT	CATEGASTDTQYF
-	TRBJ1-1	few	TRBV4-1	TGCGCCAGCAGCCAAGCCCGAAACACTGAAGCTTTCTTT	CASSQARNTEAFF
-	TRBJ2-2	-	TRBV12-5	TGTGCTAGTGGCCGACTCGCCGCGAACACCGGGGAGCTGTTTTTT	CASGRLAANTGELFF
-	TRBJ1-3	-	TRBV19	TGTGCCAGTAGTATTGGATCGGACTCTGGAAACACCATATATTTT	CASSIGSDSGNTIYF
-	TRBJ2-7	-	TRBV7-2	TGTGCCAGCAGCTTGATGCCTGAAGTGTCCTACGAGCAGTACTTC	CASSLMPEVSYEQYF
-	TRBJ2-3	-	TRBV2	TGTGCCAGCTTACAGTTAACTAGCACAGATACGCAGTATTTT	CASLQLTSTDTQYF
-	TRBJ1-2	-	TRBV10-3	TGTGCCATCAGTGAGTTCAATGCGGAGGACATAAACTATGGCTACACCTTC	CAISEFNAEDINYGYTF
-	TRBJ2-1	-	TRBV25-1	TGTGCCAGCAGTGAATCTCGGGGTACGTTCTACAATGAGCAGTTCTTC	CASSESRGTFYNEQFF
TRBD1	TRBJ1-5	few	TRBV15	TGTGCCACCGCTCCCTCCGGGACAGGGAGGGATCAGCCCCAGCATTTT	CATAPSGTGRDQPQHF
-	TRBJ1-2	-	TRBV5-6	TGTGCCAGCAGCTTGGGCGGGGCTAACTATGGCTACACCTTC	CASSLGGANYGYTF
-	TRBJ2-2	once	TRBV11-2	TGTGCCAGCAGCTTAGTAGCTTTAACCGGGGAGCTGTTTTTT	CASSLVALTGELFF
-	TRBJ1-1	-	TRBV11-1	TGTGCCAGCAGCTTTTTGAAGGAGTTGAGCACTGAAGCTTTCTTT	CASSFLKELSTEAFF
-	TRBJ1-1	once	TRBV9	TGTGCCAGCAGCCCAGGGACCCTCACTGAAGCTTTCTTT	CASSPGTLTEAFF
-	TRBJ2-7	few	TRBV27	TGTGCCAGCACTCCCTCCAGGGCCGAGGCGGACGAGCAGTACTTC	CASTPSRAEADEQYF
TRBD2	TRBJ2-3	-	TRBV7-9	TGTGCCAGCAGCTTAGGACCCCCGGGACTAATCACAGATACGCAGTATTTT	CASSLGPPGLITDTQYF
-	TRBJ2-7	-	TRBV12-3/TRBV12-4	TGTGCCAGCAGCCTAAAAATCTACGAGCAGTACTTC	CASSLKIYEQYF
-	TRBJ2-5	-	TRBV9	TGTGCCAGCAGCGCCTCCCTGAGTGCGGCCCAAGAGACCCAGTACTTC	CASSASLSAAQETQYF
TRBD2	TRBJ2-2	-	TRBV2	TGTGCCAGCAGTGAAGCGCAGCGGGGGGGCACCGGGGAGCTGTTTTTT	CASSEAQRGGTGELFF
-	TRBJ2-1	once	TRBV6-5	TGTGCCAGCAGTTACTCGACTGAGGTGGCTGAGCAGTTCTTC	CASSYSTEVAEQFF
TRBD1	TRBJ2-3	-	TRBV6-5	TGTGCCAGCTCCCCGGGACAGGGATACACAGATACGCAGTATTTT	CASSPGQGYTDTQYF
-	TRBJ2-6	few	TRBV11-2	TGTGCCAGCAGCTTAGTTGGGCTATCTGGGGCCAACGTCCTGACTTTC	CASSLVGLSGANVLTF
TRBD2	TRBJ2-5	few	TRBV6-1	TGTGCCAGCAGTGAAGTCCCCGGGGGGAGCGGGCGTGTGTACTTC	CASSEVPGGSGRVYF
-	TRBJ1-2	-	TRBV11-2	TGTGCCAGCAGCTTGGCCTCGCAGCACTATGGCTACACCTTC	CASSLASQHYGYTF
-	TRBJ2-3	-	TRBV7-2	TGTGCCAGCAGCTCAGCGGGCACAGATACGCAGTATTTT	CASSSAGTDTQYF
-	TRBJ1-1	-	TRBV6-5	TGTGCCAGCAGTTACTCTCCACGGGTTTCTAACACTGAAGCTTTCTTT	CASSYSPRVSNTEAFF
TRBD1	TRBJ1-5	-	TRBV7-2	TGTGCCAGCAGTTACAGGGGACGGGATCAGCCCCAGCATTTT	CASSYRGRDQPQHF
-	TRBJ1-5	-	TRBV29-1	TGCAGCGTTGCCGGGAGCAATCAGCCCCAGCATTTT	CSVAGSNQPQHF
TRBD1	TRBJ1-1	-	TRBV19	TGTGCCAGTAGGGACAGGGTCAACACTGAAGCTTTCTTT	CASRDRVNTEAFF
TRBD1	TRBJ1-1	once	TRBV5-6	TGTGCCAGCAGCTTGAGACAGGGGTACACTGAAGCTTTCTTT	CASSLRQGYTEAFF
TRBD1	TRBJ2-7	-	TRBV19	TGTGCCAGCCGGGACAGTGGGTTGACAGCCTACGAGCAGTACTTC	CASRDSGLTAYEQYF
-	TRBJ2-2	-	TRBV7-9	TGTGCCAGCAGCTCCAGGGCCGGGGAGCTGTTTTTT	CASSSRAGELFF
TRBD2	TRBJ2-7	-	TRBV5-6	TGTGCCAGCAGCTTGGGGGGTAGCGGGCACTCCTACGAGCAGTACTTC	CASSLGGSGHSYEQYF
-	TRBJ1-4	-	TRBV27	TGTGCCAGCAGTGTAGGACGCGGTGCTAATGAAAAACTGTTTTTT	CASSVGRGANEKLFF
TRBD1	TRBJ1-1	-	TRBV19	TGTGCCAGTAGTATCGGGGGACAGGTCTACACTGAAGCTTTCTTT	CASSIGGQVYTEAFF
-	TRBJ1-2	-	TRBV16	TGTGCCAGCAGCCAATCACGGGTACAGAGCTATGGCTACACCTTC	CASSQSRVQSYGYTF
-	TRBJ2-1	-	TRBV12-3/TRBV12-4	TGTGCCAGCAGCCACCTAGAGAATGAGCAGTTCTTC	CASSHLENEQFF
-	TRBJ1-4	-	TRBV27	TGTGCCAGCAGTTCCACCGTAGCAACTAATGAAAAACTGTTTTTT	CASSSTVATNEKLFF
-	TRBJ1-2	once	TRBV7-3	TGTGCCAGCAGCCCCCCGGGGGATTTGAACTATGGCTACACCTTC	CASSPPGDLNYGYTF
-	TRBJ1-4	-	TRBV6-2/TRBV6-3	TGTGCCAGCAGTTACTCGCCAGCTGAAAAACTGTTTTTT	CASSYSPAEKLFF
TRBD1	TRBJ1-1	once	TRBV2	TGTGCCAGCAGCCTGGACAGGGGGGTGGCTTTCTTT	CASSLDRGVAFF
-	TRBJ2-2	-	TRBV29-1	TGCAGCGTAGGGATAATGGCCGGGGAGCTGTTTTTT	CSVGIMAGELFF
-	TRBJ1-1	-	TRBV28	TGTGCCAGCAGTTTATCGGGAAGGGACGCTGAAGCTTTCTTT	CASSLSGRDAEAFF
-	TRBJ1-5	-	TRBV28	TGTGCCAGCAGTCCCTCTAAGGGCCTCGGGTCGACCGATCAGCCCCAGCATTTT	CASSPSKGLGSTDQPQHF
TRBD1	TRBJ2-1	few	TRBV18	TGTGCCAGCTCACCACCCGGGACAGGGGAGCAGTTCTTC	CASSPPGTGEQFF
-	TRBJ1-2	-	TRBV29-1	TGCAGCGTTGAAGATCGCAAGGGACACACCTTC	CSVEDRKGHTF
-	TRBJ1-4	-	TRBV4-1	TGCGCCAGCAGCCAAGAAAGGGGTCATGAAAAACTGTTTTTT	CASSQERGHEKLFF
TRBD1	TRBJ2-7	-	TRBV3-1/TRBV3-2	TGTGCCAGCAGCTTTGCGGACAGGGGCTCCTACGAGCAGTACTTC	CASSFADRGSYEQYF
-	TRBJ1-1	-	TRBV5-6	TGTGCCAGCAGCAAACTCCAGGGGAAAGCTTTCTTT	CASSKLQGKAFF
-	TRBJ1-5	-	TRBV4-2	TGTGCCAGCAGCCAAGGCCAGGGGACTGGCAATCAGCCCCAGCATTTT	CASSQGQGTGNQPQHF
-	TRBJ2-1	-	TRBV7-3	TGTGCCAGCAGCTTAAGGCGGGAAGGGGAAGAGCAGTTCTTC	CASSLRREGEEQFF
-	TRBJ2-3	few	TRBV5-1	TGCGCCAGCTTTGATTCAGGGGAAACAGATACGCAGTATTTT	CASFDSGETDTQYF
-	TRBJ1-5	few	TRBV7-2	TGTGCCAGCAGCCCCTCAGCAGAGTATAATCAGCCCCAGCATTTT	CASSPSAEYNQPQHF
TRBD1	TRBJ1-6	-	TRBV14	TGTGCCAGCAGCGACCGGGACAGCTTATATAATTCACCCCTCCACTTT	CASSDRDSLYNSPLHF
-	TRBJ2-3	-	TRBV2	TGTGCCAGCAGTGTGGGCCGGGATACGCAGTATTTT	CASSVGRDTQYF
-	TRBJ2-3	-	TRBV11-2	TGTGCCAGCAGCTTAGATCCCTTATTCACAGATACGCAGTATTTT	CASSLDPLFTDTQYF
TRBD1	TRBJ2-7	-	TRBV9	TGTGCCAGCAGTCGTACGGGACAGACCTACGAGCAGTACTTC	CASSRTGQTYEQYF
-	TRBJ2-7	-	TRBV19	TGTGCCAGTAGTATAGAAGCGGCGGCGATCACCTACGAGCAGTACTTC	CASSIEAAAITYEQYF
TRBD2	TRBJ2-5	once	TRBV6-1	TGTGCCAGCAGTGAAGCCATACTAGCGGGAGACCCGGGAGAGACCCAGTACTTC	CASSEAILAGDPGETQYF